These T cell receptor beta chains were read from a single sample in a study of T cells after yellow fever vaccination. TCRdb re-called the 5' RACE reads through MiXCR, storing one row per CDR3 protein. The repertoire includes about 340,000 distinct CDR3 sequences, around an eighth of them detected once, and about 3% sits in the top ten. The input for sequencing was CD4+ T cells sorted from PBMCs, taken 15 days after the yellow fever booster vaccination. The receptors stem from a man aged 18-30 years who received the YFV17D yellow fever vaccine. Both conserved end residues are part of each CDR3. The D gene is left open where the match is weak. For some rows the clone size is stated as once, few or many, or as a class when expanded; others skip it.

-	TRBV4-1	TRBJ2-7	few	TGCGCCAGCAGCCAAGATGAGGGGCTAGGCTACGAGCAGTACTTC	CASSQDEGLGYEQYF
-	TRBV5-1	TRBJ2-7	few	TGCGCCAGCAGCTTGGACAGGGCAATAGTATTCGAGCAGTACTTC	CASSLDRAIVFEQYF
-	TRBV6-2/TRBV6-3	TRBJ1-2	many	TGTGCCAGCAGTTACGGACAAGATGGCTACACCTTC	CASSYGQDGYTF
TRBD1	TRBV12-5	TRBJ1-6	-	TGTGCTAGTGGTTCGGTGACAGGGGGCGCCGGGAATTCACCCCTCCACTTT	CASGSVTGGAGNSPLHF
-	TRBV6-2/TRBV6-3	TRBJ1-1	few	TGTGCCAGCATGGGAGGAGGCCCGAACACTGAAGCTTTCTTT	CASMGGGPNTEAFF
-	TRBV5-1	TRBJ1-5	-	TGCGCCAGCAGCCCAGGCGGGATCAATCAGCCCCAGCATTTT	CASSPGGINQPQHF
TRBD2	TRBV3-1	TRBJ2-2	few	TGTGCCAGCAGCCCAGCGGGGGCCCGGTCTGGGGAGCTGTTTTTT	CASSPAGARSGELFF
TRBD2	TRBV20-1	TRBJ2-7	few	TGCAGTGCTAGCCCGGCAGGACTAGACTACGAGCAGTACTTC	CSASPAGLDYEQYF
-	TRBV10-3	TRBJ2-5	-	TGTGCCATCAGGAGGACGGCGAAAGAGACCCAGTACTTC	CAIRRTAKETQYF
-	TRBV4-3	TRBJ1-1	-	TGCGCCAGCAGCCAAGTTGGGGGGCGTAACACTGAAGCTTTCTTT	CASSQVGGRNTEAFF
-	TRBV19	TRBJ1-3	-	TGTGCCAGTGGATACACAAGTAGCTCTGGAAACACCATATATTTT	CASGYTSSSGNTIYF
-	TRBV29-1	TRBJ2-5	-	TGCAGCGTTGCGCTATCATGGGGGCAAGAGACCCAGTACTTC	CSVALSWGQETQYF
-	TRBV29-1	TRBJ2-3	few	TGCAGCGCCTCGGGGGGCCGAGGGACAGATACGCAGTATTTT	CSASGGRGTDTQYF
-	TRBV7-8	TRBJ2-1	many	TGTGCCAGCAGCCACGACGAGGGACCTAGCTCCTACAATGAGCAGTTCTTC	CASSHDEGPSSYNEQFF
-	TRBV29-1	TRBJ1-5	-	TGCAGCGTTGCCTACGGGGTAAGGGATCAGCCCCAGCATTTT	CSVAYGVRDQPQHF
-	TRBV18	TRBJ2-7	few	TGTGCCAGCTCACCTCGGACAGAGAATTACGAGCAGTACTTC	CASSPRTENYEQYF
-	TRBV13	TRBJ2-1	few	TGTGCCAGCAGCTTAGCCCCCAGTGGGCAGTTCTTC	CASSLAPSGQFF
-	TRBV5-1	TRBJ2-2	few	TGCGCCGTCGGGGAGGAAACCGGGGAGCTGTTTTTT	CAVGEETGELFF
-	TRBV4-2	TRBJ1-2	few	TGTGCCAGCAGCGATCCAGGGGGCTACACCTTC	CASSDPGGYTF
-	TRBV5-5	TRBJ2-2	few	TGTGCCAGCAGCCACACCGGGGGCTGGGGAAGGGGCGGGGAGCTGTTTTTT	CASSHTGGWGRGGELFF
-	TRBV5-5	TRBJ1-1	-	TGTGCCAGCAGGGGGTCGACAGACCTCACTGAAGCTTTCTTT	CASRGSTDLTEAFF
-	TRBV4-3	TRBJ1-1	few	TGCGCCAGCAGCCAAGAGCCTTCGGGCAGACTGAACACTGAAGCTTTCTTT	CASSQEPSGRLNTEAFF
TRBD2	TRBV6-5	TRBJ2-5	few	TGTGCCAGCAGTTATTTTGCGGGGGGAGGAGAGACCCAGTACTTC	CASSYFAGGGETQYF
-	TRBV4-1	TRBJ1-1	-	TGCGCCAGCCATCCCCAGGGAATGGCCAGGAACACTGAAGCTTTCTTT	CASHPQGMARNTEAFF
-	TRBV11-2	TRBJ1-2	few	TGTGCCAGCAGCTTGCACAGGGAGGGTGGCTACACCTTC	CASSLHREGGYTF
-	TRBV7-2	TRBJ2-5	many	TGTGCCAGCAGCCCCTGGGAGACCCAGTACTTC	CASSPWETQYF
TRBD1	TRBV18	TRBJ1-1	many	TGTGCCAGCTCACGCTCCGGGACAGGGGAGACTGAAGCTTTCTTT	CASSRSGTGETEAFF
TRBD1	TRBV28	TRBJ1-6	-	TGTGCCAGCAGCGGCGGAGGACAGGGGGGTTCCTATAATTCACCCCTCCACTTT	CASSGGGQGGSYNSPLHF
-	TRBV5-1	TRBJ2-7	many	TGCGCCAGCAGCTCTGCCGGGGAGCAGTACTTC	CASSSAGEQYF
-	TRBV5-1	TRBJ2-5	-	TGCGCCAGCAGCTTGGTAGTGGGCAAAGAGACCCAGTACTTC	CASSLVVGKETQYF
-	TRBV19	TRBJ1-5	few	TGTGCCAGTAGGGGTCAGCCCCAGCATTTT	CASRGQPQHF
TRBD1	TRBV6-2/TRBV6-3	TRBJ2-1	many	TGTGCCAGCACCCATCGATTGACAGGGCGGGATGAGCAGTTCTTC	CASTHRLTGRDEQFF
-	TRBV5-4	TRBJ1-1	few	TGTGCCAGCAGCTTACCCCAGGGGCTGAACACTGAAGCTTTCTTT	CASSLPQGLNTEAFF
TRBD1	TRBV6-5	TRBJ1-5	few	TGTGCCACAGGTGATCCGGGACAGGGGGTAGGGCCCCAGCATTTT	CATGDPGQGVGPQHF
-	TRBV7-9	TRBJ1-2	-	TGTGCCAGCAGCTTAACGGGAGGTCCTTATGGCTACACCTTC	CASSLTGGPYGYTF
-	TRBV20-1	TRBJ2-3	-	TGCAGTGCTCCAAAAGGGGCGGGGGCACTAGATACGCAGTATTTT	CSAPKGAGALDTQYF
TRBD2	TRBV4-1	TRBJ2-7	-	TGCGCCAGCCGGTCCGGGAGGACCTACGAGCAGTACTTC	CASRSGRTYEQYF